Listed below are T cell receptor beta chains from one sample, sequenced in a study of blood T cell repertoires in COVID-19. Assay: immunoSEQ multiplex PCR; the TCRdb copy retains only in-frame clones and omits some. The table includes 180,000 or so clones, 75% to 90% detected once. Input material: peripheral blood. These receptors originate from a woman aged 55-70 years with acute or convalescent COVID-19. Each CDR3 is given with its conserved first and last residue. The D gene is left open where the match is weak. For some rows the clone size is stated as once, few or many, or as a class when expanded; others skip it.

J: TRBJ2-5; D: -; length: 15; V: TRBV5-1; size: -; DNA: TGCGCCAGCAGCTTGGTGGGGGTGGAGGGAGAGACCCAGTACTTC; CDR3: CASSLVGVEGETQYF
J: TRBJ2-4; D: -; length: 21; V: TRBV18; size: -; DNA: TGTGCCAGCTCACCACCGAGGGGGGAGGGACTACATCCAAGAGCCAAAAACATTCAGTACTTC; CDR3: CASSPPRGEGLHPRAKNIQYF
J: TRBJ2-2; D: -; length: 14; V: TRBV19; size: -; DNA: TGTGCCGTAGCCTCGCGGACGAACACCGGGGAGCTGTTTTTT; CDR3: CAVASRTNTGELFF
J: TRBJ2-3; D: TRBD2; length: 14; V: TRBV25-1; size: -; DNA: TGTGCCAGCAGTGGACTAGCGGCCACAGATACGCAGTATTTT; CDR3: CASSGLAATDTQYF
J: TRBJ2-5; D: TRBD2; length: 13; V: TRBV29-1; size: -; DNA: TGCAGCGTTGGCCCAGCGGGAGCCGAGACCCAGTACTTC; CDR3: CSVGPAGAETQYF
J: TRBJ2-2; D: TRBD2; length: 15; V: TRBV5-1; size: few; DNA: TGCGCCAGCAGCTTGAGTCTAGCGGGAGCCGGGGAGCTGTTTTTT; CDR3: CASSLSLAGAGELFF
J: TRBJ2-5; D: TRBD1; length: 16; V: TRBV24-1; size: -; DNA: TGTGCCACCAGTGATTTAAAGGACAGGGGTTTGGAGACCCAGTACTTC; CDR3: CATSDLKDRGLETQYF
J: TRBJ1-5; D: -; length: 13; V: TRBV30; size: -; DNA: TGTGCCTGGAGTGTTGGGCTGAATCAGCCCCAGCATTTT; CDR3: CAWSVGLNQPQHF
J: TRBJ2-1; D: TRBD1; length: 14; V: TRBV12-5; size: -; DNA: TGTGCTAGTGCCCCGGGACAGCCCCTCAATGAGCAGTTCTTC; CDR3: CASAPGQPLNEQFF
J: TRBJ2-1; D: TRBD2; length: 12; V: TRBV11-3; size: -; DNA: TGTGCCAGCACCTTACTAGCGGGATTACTGTTCTTC; CDR3: CASTLLAGLLFF
J: TRBJ2-5; D: -; length: 11; V: TRBV20-1; size: few; DNA: TGCAGTGCTATGACTGGTGAGACCCAGTACTTC; CDR3: CSAMTGETQYF
J: TRBJ2-5; D: TRBD2; length: 15; V: TRBV6-5; size: -; DNA: TGTGCCAGCAGTTACTCTCCGGGGGGTGGTGAGACCCAGTACTTC; CDR3: CASSYSPGGGETQYF
J: TRBJ2-5; D: -; length: 15; V: TRBV5-1; size: -; DNA: TGCGCCAGCAGCCTGGTGGATGGGGGCGTGGAGACCCAGTACTTC; CDR3: CASSLVDGGVETQYF
J: TRBJ2-2; D: -; length: 13; V: TRBV3-1/TRBV3-2; size: -; DNA: TGTGCCAGCAGCCAAGACAGGCGCGGGGAGCTGTTTTTT; CDR3: CASSQDRRGELFF
J: TRBJ2-3; D: -; length: 15; V: TRBV3-1/TRBV3-2; size: few; DNA: TGTGCCAGCAGCCAAGGACTTCTGGCAACTGATACGCAGTATTTT; CDR3: CASSQGLLATDTQYF
J: TRBJ2-3; D: TRBD2; length: 13; V: TRBV19; size: -; DNA: TGTGCCAGTAAGGAGCGGGGTAAAGATACGCAGTATTTT; CDR3: CASKERGKDTQYF
J: TRBJ2-1; D: -; length: 16; V: TRBV24-1; size: few; DNA: TGTGCCACCAGTGATTTCAAAGTTTCCAGAATAAATGAGCAGTTCTTC; CDR3: CATSDFKVSRINEQFF
J: TRBJ2-1; D: -; length: 15; V: TRBV19; size: -; DNA: TGTGCCAGTAGTACCGGCGGGGCCTTGGGAAATGAGCAGTTCTTC; CDR3: CASSTGGALGNEQFF
J: TRBJ1-6; D: TRBD1; length: 17; V: TRBV28; size: -; DNA: TGTGCCACCGAAGAGCCCAGGCAGGGGGCAATGGCGTCACCCCTCCACTTT; CDR3: CATEEPRQGAMASPLHF
J: TRBJ2-3; D: -; length: 15; V: TRBV6-5; size: -; DNA: TGTGCCAGCACCCGGACTTCTTCTAGCACAGATACGCAGTATTTT; CDR3: CASTRTSSSTDTQYF
J: TRBJ1-2; D: -; length: 14; V: TRBV28; size: -; DNA: TGTGCCACCCAAACAGCCGACACGAACTATGGCTACACCTTC; CDR3: CATQTADTNYGYTF
J: TRBJ1-2; D: TRBD1; length: 14; V: TRBV19; size: -; DNA: TGTGCCAGTAGTTTTCGGACAGGGGGCGGTGGCTACACCTTC; CDR3: CASSFRTGGGGYTF
J: TRBJ2-2; D: -; length: 13; V: TRBV19; size: -; DNA: TGTGCCAGTAGTACGGTCCGGGACGGGGAGCTGTTTTTT; CDR3: CASSTVRDGELFF
J: TRBJ1-1; D: -; length: 13; V: TRBV7-8; size: -; DNA: TGTGCCAGCAGCCAAGGGGGGGGCACTGAAGCTTTCTTT; CDR3: CASSQGGGTEAFF
J: TRBJ1-2; D: TRBD1; length: 16; V: TRBV3-1/TRBV3-2; size: once; DNA: TGTGCCAGCAGCCAAGATCCAGGGGGGCAGATTGGAGGCTACACCTTC; CDR3: CASSQDPGGQIGGYTF
J: TRBJ1-5; D: -; length: 15; V: TRBV6-1; size: -; DNA: TGTGCCAGCAGTGAAGGGCGGGGCCCTAATCAGCCCCAGCATTTT; CDR3: CASSEGRGPNQPQHF
J: TRBJ2-2; D: TRBD1; length: 19; V: TRBV27; size: -; DNA: TGTGCCGGCAGAGCCCCGAGACAGGGGGCTTTAGGGAGGATCGGGGAGCTGTTTTTT; CDR3: CAGRAPRQGALGRIGELFF
J: TRBJ2-3; D: TRBD2; length: 14; V: TRBV27; size: -; DNA: TGTGCCAGCATGCAGCGGGGGTTCACAGATACGCAGTATTTT; CDR3: CASMQRGFTDTQYF
J: TRBJ1-1; D: -; length: 15; V: TRBV3-1/TRBV3-2; size: -; DNA: TGTGCCAGCAGCCAAGAAGGCCCGGGAAACACTGAAGCTTTCTTT; CDR3: CASSQEGPGNTEAFF
J: TRBJ1-2; D: TRBD1; length: 15; V: TRBV2; size: -; DNA: TGTGCCAGCATTATTGGACAGGGCCTTAACTATGGCTACACCTTC; CDR3: CASIIGQGLNYGYTF
J: TRBJ1-5; D: TRBD1; length: 14; V: TRBV19; size: -; DNA: TGTGCCAGTAGTATACTTAGGGGGCGCGAGCCCCAGCATTTT; CDR3: CASSILRGREPQHF
J: TRBJ2-7; D: -; length: 12; V: TRBV10-3; size: once; DNA: TGTGCCACCGGCCCAGGAGGCTACGAGCAGTACTTC; CDR3: CATGPGGYEQYF
J: TRBJ2-2; D: TRBD2; length: 12; V: TRBV30; size: -; DNA: TGTGCCTGGACGGGGGGCACCGGGGAGCTGTTTTTT; CDR3: CAWTGGTGELFF
J: TRBJ1-5; D: -; length: 13; V: TRBV19; size: few; DNA: TGTGCCAGTAGTGTCCAGAAAGATCAGCCCCAGCATTTT; CDR3: CASSVQKDQPQHF
J: TRBJ1-5; D: -; length: 14; V: TRBV19; size: -; DNA: TGTGCCAGTAGTATACAGGGCGGCAATCAGCCCCAGCATTTT; CDR3: CASSIQGGNQPQHF